One and the same sample provided the 10 T cell receptor beta chains below, sequenced in a study of T cell repertoires in cytomegalovirus infection. TCRdb reanalysed the reads using MiXCR and keeps one entry per CDR3 protein. The table shows about 330,000 distinct CDR3 sequences, with approximately 9.5% occurring only once. The material sequenced was PBMCs. These receptor sequences come from a human donor in good health (CMV status not recorded). Some clones in this sample may be carry-over from other donors' samples.

V gene TRBV5-4 combines with J gene TRBJ1-4, with no clear D. Germline V lookup: CDR1 SGHNT, CDR2 YYREEE (reference sequence). Trimming cost V 4 bases and J 9 bases, with 10 bases left between them. The CDR3 is made up of 12 amino acids. DNA of the CDR3: TGTGCCAGCAGCCAAGAGAGGCAAAAACTGTTTTTT. Translation gives CASSQERQKLFF.

This clonotype showed up many times. The genes are TRBV4-1 and TRBJ2-1; perhaps TRBD2 as D (7 bases). Germline V gene lookup returns CDR1 MGHRA and CDR2 YSYEKL. Trimming took off 4 bases at V and 0 bases at J, with 13 bases between the two ends. The CDR3 consists of 16 residues. CDR3 nucleotide sequence: TGCGCCAGCAGCCTACAGGGAGGGACCTCCTACAATGAGCAGTTCTTC. It translates to CASSLQGGTSYNEQFF.

This clonotype was counted at least ten times. The chain uses TRBV6-1 and TRBJ1-5; TRBD1 aligns across 7 bases. Germline values: CDR1 MNHNS, CDR2 SASEGT. V was clipped by 7 bases and J by 1 base; unmatched bases: 4. The CDR3 runs to 14 residues. The CDR3 region is CASNPTGSNQPQHF. The CDR3, as DNA: TGTGCCAGCAACCCGACAGGGAGCAATCAGCCCCAGCATTTT.

This clonotype was found many times. The rearrangement uses TRBV7-9 and TRBJ1-1; 7 bases match TRBD1. Losses at the gene ends were 5 bases for V and 1 base for J; bases not matched to a gene: 4. The CDR3 consists of 14 residues. In germline, CDR1 is SEHNR, CDR2 FQNEAQ (reference sequence). The CDR3, as DNA: TGTGCCAGCAGCCTTACAGGGGCGAACACTGAAGCTTTCTTT. Protein sequence: CASSLTGANTEAFF. The entire variable domain, with the rest obtained from reference TRBV7-9 and TRBJ1-1, is as follows: DTGVSQNPRHKITKRGQNVTFRCDPISEHNRLYWYRQTLGQGPEFLTYFQNEAQLEKSRLLSDRFSAERPKGSFSTLEIQRTEQGDSAMYLCASSLTGANTEAFFGQGTRLTVV.

V is TRBV7-9 and J is TRBJ2-3; D not resolved. The CDR3 is 13 residues long. Germline V CDR1 and CDR2: SEHNR, FQNEAQ (reference sequence). Trimming removed 4 bases from V and 3 bases from J, with 8 bases in between. The CDR3: CASSSVGTDTQYF. In DNA form, the CDR3 reads TGTGCCAGCAGCTCCGTTGGGACAGATACGCAGTATTTT.

J is TRBJ2-7 and V is TRBV5-6; 8 nucleotides agree with TRBD2. CDR3 length equals 16 residues. The junction had 10 bases not matched to a gene; V was cut back by 2 bases and J by 3 bases. Germline values: CDR1 SGHDT, CDR2 YYEEEE. Here the CDR3 DNA reads TGTGCCAGCAGCTTATCCCTAGGACTAGCCCACTACGAGCAGTACTTC. The encoded protein is CASSLSLGLAHYEQYF.

This clonotype was seen a single time. The genes are TRBV7-9 and TRBJ1-1; the D is unclear. Germline assignment: CDR1 SEHNR and CDR2 FQNEAQ (reference sequence). Trimming took off 9 bases at V and 7 bases at J, with 12 bases between the two ends. The CDR3 extends over 11 amino acids. CDR3 sequence: CASEKEVEAFF. The CDR3 nucleotides read TGTGCCAGTGAAAAAGAGGTTGAAGCTTTCTTT.

This sequence joins TRBV19 and TRBJ1-1; possibly TRBD1 for D (6 bases). The CDR3 consists of 13 residues. The V end lost 3 bases, the J end lost 6 bases, and 11 bases lay between the germline ends. CDR1 is LNHDA and CDR2 is SQIVND in the germline V gene (reference sequence). CDR3 residues: CASSIGGHAEAFF. The CDR3 DNA reads TGTGCCAGTAGTATCGGGGGGCACGCTGAAGCTTTCTTT.

This rearrangement joins TRBV6-6 to TRBJ2-3; 10 bases align to TRBD2. V was clipped by 4 bases and J by 0 bases; unmatched bases: 4. The CDR3 is 16 residues long. CDR1 is MNHNY, CDR2 SVGAGI, per germline (reference sequence). CDR3 protein: CASSWTSGSSTDTQYF. The CDR3 DNA follows: TGTGCCAGCAGTTGGACTAGCGGATCTAGCACAGATACGCAGTATTTT.

In its sample, this clonotype was seen many times. The rearrangement joins TRBV19 to TRBJ1-2; D uncertain. V was trimmed by 7 bases and J by 3 bases, leaving 24 bases between them. CDR1 is LNHDA, CDR2 SQIVND, per germline (reference sequence). This CDR3 region has 17 residues. The CDR3 DNA sequence: TGTGCCAGTACCCAAAGGCATCCGAGCCCAACCCACTATGGCTACACCTTC. This encodes CASTQRHPSPTHYGYTF.